This TCR beta chain was recovered during a study of blood T cell repertoires in COVID-19. Study overall: The origin of the acute and convalescent COVID-19 samples was the United States, Italy and Spain. Sources were T cells, B-cell-depleted T cells, or PBMCs; the material itself was cDNA or gDNA.

As originally analysed: Estimation of nucleated cell counts was performed using reference gene primer amplification. Assay: immunoSEQ multiplex PCR; the TCRdb copy retains only in-frame clones and omits some. V and J calls and clone size are those listed in that table; D and trimming were worked out from the DNA. This table holds 53,000 or so clones, more than 80% found once. Germline V gene sequence: CDR1 LNHDA, CDR2 SQIVND (reference sequence). Deletions cut 3 bases from V and 5 bases from J, with 13 bases between. The CDR3 contains 14 residues. The specimen was peripheral blood. The receptor was derived from a man of 80 years or more with acute or convalescent COVID-19. The rearrangement uses TRBV19 and TRBJ1-1; no reliable D call. The CDR3 loop is CASSIKAQATEAFF. The CDR3 bases are TGTGCCAGTAGTATCAAGGCCCAGGCGACTGAAGCTTTCTTT.